This T cell receptor beta chain was captured in a study of blood T cells in healthy people across ages. The use of a sample-barcoded 5' primer and a J-beta primer mix characterized a second PCR of 7 to 11 cycles. TCRdb recomputed calls from the 5' RACE reads with MiXCR, one row per CDR3 protein. This repertoire shows more than 800,000 distinct CDR3 sequences, more than 25% found once; its top ten account for roughly 17%. Trimming took 4 bases from V and 7 from J; bases not matched to a gene: 5. CDR3 length equals 15 residues. Germline CDR1 SGHRS, CDR2 YFSETQ. This clonotype came up a few times. The J gene is TRBJ1-6, the V gene TRBV5-1; 10 bases are a match to TRBD1. Sequencing was done on a sample of blood. The TCR comes from a woman at least 80 years old in good health. Here the CDR3 DNA reads TGCGCCAGCAGCACTGGGGGACAGGGGAATTCACCCCTCCACTTT. Amino acid sequence: CASSTGGQGNSPLHF.